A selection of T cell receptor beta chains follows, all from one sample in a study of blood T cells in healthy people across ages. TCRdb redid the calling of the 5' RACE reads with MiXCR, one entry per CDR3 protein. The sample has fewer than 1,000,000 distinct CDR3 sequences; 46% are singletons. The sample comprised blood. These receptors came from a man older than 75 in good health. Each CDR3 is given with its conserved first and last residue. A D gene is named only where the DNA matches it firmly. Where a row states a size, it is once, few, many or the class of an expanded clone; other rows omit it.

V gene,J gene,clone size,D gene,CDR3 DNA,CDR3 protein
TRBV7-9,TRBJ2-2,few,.,TGTGCCAGCAGCTTAGGCCTAGGACACGGGGAGCTGTTTTTT,CASSLGLGHGELFF
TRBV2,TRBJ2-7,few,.,TGTGCCAGCAAATGGCAGGGTACGCTCGAGCAGTACTTC,CASKWQGTLEQYF
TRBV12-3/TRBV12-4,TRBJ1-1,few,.,TGTGCCAGCAGTTTCTCCGTGGCAGCTTTCTTT,CASSFSVAAFF
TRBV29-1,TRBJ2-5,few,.,TGCAGCGTTGGGTCCTTCGAGGATGAGCAGTACTTC,CSVGSFEDEQYF
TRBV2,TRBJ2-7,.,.,TGTGCCAGCAGTGATGGGGGTGCGTCCTACGAGCAGTACTTC,CASSDGGASYEQYF
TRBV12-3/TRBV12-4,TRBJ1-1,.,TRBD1,TGTGCCAGCAGTTTAGCGAGGGACAGAGAAGCTTTCTTT,CASSLARDREAFF
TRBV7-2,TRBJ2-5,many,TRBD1,TGTGCCAGCAGCTTAGCGGCAGGGGGCAAGCACCTCCAAGAGACCCAGTACTTC,CASSLAAGGKHLQETQYF
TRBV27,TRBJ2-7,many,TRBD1,TGTGCCAGCAGTCCGTCCCGGGACAGGAGCTACGAGCAGTACTTC,CASSPSRDRSYEQYF
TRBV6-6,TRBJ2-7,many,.,TGTGCCAGCACCCGAACCGCTAGTTTCCCCTACGAGCAGTACTTC,CASTRTASFPYEQYF
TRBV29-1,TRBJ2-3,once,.,TGCAGCGTTAGTAAGCGGACCACAGATACGCAGTATTTT,CSVSKRTTDTQYF
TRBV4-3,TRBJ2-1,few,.,TGCGCCAGCAGCCAAGATCTTCGGGTGCAGTTCTTC,CASSQDLRVQFF
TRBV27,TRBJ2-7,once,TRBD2,TGTGCCAGCAGTCCCCGACTAGCGGCCTACAATGAGCAGTACTTC,CASSPRLAAYNEQYF
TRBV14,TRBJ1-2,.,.,TGTGCCAGCAGCCAAGTCGGTCACCGGGACTCTGCCTATGGCTACACCTTC,CASSQVGHRDSAYGYTF
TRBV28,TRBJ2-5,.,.,TGTGCCAGCAGTTTACAGGGAGGTATCGAGACCCAGTACTTC,CASSLQGGIETQYF
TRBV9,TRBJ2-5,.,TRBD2,TGTGCCAGCAGCTCCAGCGGGGGAAGTGTCAATGAGCAGTACTTC,CASSSSGGSVNEQYF
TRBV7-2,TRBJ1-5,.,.,TGTGCCAGCAGCTTAATCGGTTGGAATCAGCCCCAGCATTTT,CASSLIGWNQPQHF
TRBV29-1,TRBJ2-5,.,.,TGCAGCGCCGAACCCTTTCGGAGCGGAGAGACCCAGTACTTC,CSAEPFRSGETQYF